These T cell receptor beta chains were read from a single sample in a study of blood T cell repertoires in COVID-19. Repertoires were generated with immunoSEQ multiplex PCR, while TCRdb's copy carries only in-frame clones and drops some. The data contain roughly 150,000 clones, over 70% of them seen just once; the ten biggest clones take up roughly 5%. The material sequenced was PBMCs or T cells enriched from blood (not recorded which). The receptors shown here come from a man between 70 and 80 years old who had been exposed to COVID-19. The CDR3 runs from the conserved cysteine through the conserved F or W. D genes are given only for firm matches. The listing skips clone size in some rows; elsewhere it reads once, few, many or a size class.

j_gene	len	v_gene	d_gene	abundance	CDR3aa	CDR3nt
TRBJ1-2	14	TRBV27	NA	NA	CASSLKGVGYGYTF	TGTGCCAGCAGTTTAAAGGGGGTAGGGTATGGCTACACCTTC
TRBJ1-2	14	TRBV28	TRBD1	NA	CASSPGQGPGGYTF	TGTGCCAGCAGTCCCGGACAGGGCCCAGGCGGCTACACCTTC
TRBJ1-2	15	TRBV5-1	TRBD1	NA	CASTQSGTGVYGYTF	TGCGCCAGCACCCAATCCGGGACAGGGGTCTATGGCTACACCTTC
TRBJ2-5	16	TRBV18	NA	NA	CASSPPTGGTHETQYF	TGTGCCAGCTCACCACCGACCGGGGGGACACATGAGACCCAGTACTTC
TRBJ2-7	11	TRBV20-1	NA	NA	CSAPDSYEQYF	TGCAGTGCCCCCGACAGCTACGAGCAGTACTTC
TRBJ2-5	13	TRBV28	NA	NA	CASSLGTLPAQYF	TGTGCCAGCAGTTTAGGGACTCTCCCAGCCCAGTACTTC
TRBJ2-3	14	TRBV18	NA	NA	CASSRIPVTDTQYF	TGTGCCAGCTCACGAATACCAGTGACAGATACGCAGTATTTT
TRBJ1-1	14	TRBV19	TRBD1	once	CASSADRGNTEAFF	TGTGCCAGTAGTGCGGACAGGGGAAACACTGAAGCTTTCTTT
TRBJ2-7	12	TRBV7-8	TRBD1	NA	CASSSRGLEQYF	TGTGCCAGCAGCTCCAGGGGGTTGGAGCAGTACTTC
TRBJ2-7	15	TRBV4-1	NA	NA	CASSPLGRGRDEQYF	TGCGCCAGCAGCCCCCTCGGTAGGGGCCGGGACGAGCAGTACTTC
TRBJ2-1	16	TRBV4-3	TRBD2	many	CASSHRWASGDNEQFF	TGCGCCAGCAGCCATCGCTGGGCTAGCGGGGACAATGAGCAGTTCTTC
TRBJ1-5	15	TRBV19	NA	NA	CASTSERGGRQPQHF	TGTGCCAGTACCTCGGAGCGGGGTGGGCGACAGCCCCAGCATTTT
TRBJ2-2	16	TRBV28	TRBD2	NA	CASTPGSSGGAGELFF	TGTGCCAGCACCCCCGGGAGTAGCGGGGGGGCCGGGGAGCTGTTTTTT
TRBJ2-7	15	TRBV5-1	NA	NA	CASSLAPSQNYEQYF	TGCGCCAGCAGCTTGGCCCCGAGCCAAAACTACGAGCAGTACTTC
TRBJ1-2	12	TRBV6-5	NA	NA	CASGQGLYGYTF	TGTGCCAGCGGCCAGGGCCTCTATGGCTACACCTTC
TRBJ1-1	14	TRBV28	NA	NA	CASSLILQGTEAFF	TGTGCCAGCAGTTTAATACTACAAGGAACTGAAGCTTTCTTT
TRBJ2-1	10	TRBV6-5	NA	NA	CASIGREVVF	TGTGCCAGTATCGGGAGAGAAGTGGTCTTC
TRBJ2-7	14	TRBV28	TRBD1	once	CASRDRYLSYEQYF	TGTGCCAGCCGGGACAGGTACTTATCCTACGAGCAGTACTTC
TRBJ2-7	16	TRBV28	TRBD1	NA	CASSPGGQGTSYEQYF	TGTGCCAGCAGTCCCGGCGGACAGGGGACCTCCTACGAGCAGTACTTC
TRBJ1-1	15	TRBV29-1	TRBD1	few	CTGGQGIGGATEAFF	TGCACGGGGGGACAGGGGATCGGAGGGGCTACTGAAGCTTTCTTT
TRBJ2-7	15	TRBV6-5	TRBD2	once	CASSYDGTSFREQYF	TGTGCCAGCAGTTACGATGGGACTAGCTTCCGCGAGCAGTACTTC
TRBJ1-1	15	TRBV5-5	TRBD1	NA	CASSLTGTGNTEAFF	TGTGCCAGCAGCCTAACCGGGACAGGGAACACTGAAGCTTTCTTT
TRBJ1-2	15	TRBV27	NA	NA	CASSPGGGANYGYTF	TGTGCCAGCAGTCCTGGGGGGGGCGCTAACTATGGCTACACCTTC
TRBJ2-1	13	TRBV7-3	NA	NA	CASSFTDYNEQFF	TGTGCCAGCAGCTTTACAGATTACAATGAGCAGTTCTTC
TRBJ2-5	14	TRBV12-1	NA	NA	CASSLTATQETQYF	TGTGCCAGCAGCTTAACAGCAACTCAAGAGACCCAGTACTTC
TRBJ1-2	16	TRBV18	TRBD1	few	CASSPDRDRGHYGYTF	TGTGCCAGCTCACCAGACCGGGACAGGGGACACTATGGCTACACCTTC
TRBJ1-2	15	TRBV6-5	NA	NA	CASSYGGGNNYGYTF	TGTGCCAGCAGTTACGGTGGAGGGAATAACTATGGCTACACCTTC
TRBJ1-1	15	TRBV11-2	TRBD1	NA	CASSFGTAKTTEAFF	TGTGCCAGCAGCTTCGGGACAGCCAAGACGACTGAAGCTTTCTTT
TRBJ2-3	17	TRBV9	TRBD2	NA	CASSVELSSGAPHTQYF	TGTGCCAGCAGCGTAGAGTTGTCTAGCGGGGCCCCTCATACGCAGTATTTT
TRBJ1-5	16	TRBV18	TRBD1	NA	CASSLGQGAGNQPQHF	TGTGCCAGCTCACTGGGACAGGGGGCTGGCAATCAGCCCCAGCATTTT
TRBJ1-5	16	TRBV19	NA	NA	CASSIGLGRGHTAQHF	TGTGCCAGTAGTATAGGGCTGGGCAGGGGCCACACGGCCCAGCATTTT
TRBJ2-1	15	TRBV5-8	TRBD2	NA	CASSSGTIVYNEQFF	TGTGCCAGCAGCTCCGGGACTATCGTCTACAATGAGCAGTTCTTC
TRBJ2-2	15	TRBV19	NA	NA	CASSPSREMAGELFF	TGTGCCAGTAGTCCCTCCAGGGAAATGGCCGGGGAGCTGTTTTTT
TRBJ1-2	13	TRBV7-2	TRBD1	NA	CASSLQGARGYTF	TGTGCCAGCAGCCTTCAGGGGGCGAGGGGCTACACCTTC
TRBJ2-3	15	TRBV18	TRBD1	NA	CASSPGQGGTDTQYF	TGTGCCAGCTCACCAGGACAGGGGGGCACAGATACGCAGTATTTT
TRBJ2-1	15	TRBV25-1	NA	NA	CATSGERLSYNEQFF	TGTGCCACCTCCGGGGAGCGGTTATCCTACAATGAGCAGTTCTTC
TRBJ1-2	12	TRBV30	NA	NA	CACMDKPYSYTF	TGTGCCTGCATGGACAAGCCCTATAGCTACACCTTC
TRBJ1-5	13	TRBV6-5	NA	NA	CASSYASRQPQHF	TGTGCCAGCAGTTACGCCTCGCGACAGCCCCAGCATTTT
TRBJ1-2	13	TRBV5-4	NA	NA	CASNLDGGYGYTF	TGTGCCAGCAACCTAGACGGAGGTTATGGCTACACCTTC
TRBJ2-1	16	TRBV6-5	NA	NA	CASSYPLGGGYNEQFF	TGTGCCAGCAGTTACCCATTAGGGGGGGGCTACAATGAGCAGTTCTTC
TRBJ1-2	15	TRBV3-1/TRBV3-2	TRBD1	NA	CASSHLTGVSSGYTF	TGTGCCAGCAGCCACTTGACAGGGGTCTCGAGCGGCTACACCTTC